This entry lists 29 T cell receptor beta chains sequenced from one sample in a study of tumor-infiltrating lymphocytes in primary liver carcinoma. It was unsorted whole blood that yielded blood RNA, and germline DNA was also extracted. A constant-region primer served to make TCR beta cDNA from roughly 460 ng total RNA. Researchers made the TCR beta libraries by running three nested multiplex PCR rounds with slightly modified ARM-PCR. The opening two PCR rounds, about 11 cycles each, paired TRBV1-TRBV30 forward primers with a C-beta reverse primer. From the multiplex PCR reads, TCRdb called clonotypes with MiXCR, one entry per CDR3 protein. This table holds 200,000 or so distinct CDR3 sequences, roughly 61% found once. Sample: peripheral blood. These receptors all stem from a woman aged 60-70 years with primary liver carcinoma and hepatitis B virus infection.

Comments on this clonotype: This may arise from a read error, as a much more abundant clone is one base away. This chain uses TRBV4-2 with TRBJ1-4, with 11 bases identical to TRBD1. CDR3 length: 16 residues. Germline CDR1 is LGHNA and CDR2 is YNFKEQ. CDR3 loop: CASSQARGQGVEKQFF. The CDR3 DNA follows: TGTGCCAGCAGCCAAGCTCGGGGACAGGGGGTTGAAAAACAGTTTTTT.

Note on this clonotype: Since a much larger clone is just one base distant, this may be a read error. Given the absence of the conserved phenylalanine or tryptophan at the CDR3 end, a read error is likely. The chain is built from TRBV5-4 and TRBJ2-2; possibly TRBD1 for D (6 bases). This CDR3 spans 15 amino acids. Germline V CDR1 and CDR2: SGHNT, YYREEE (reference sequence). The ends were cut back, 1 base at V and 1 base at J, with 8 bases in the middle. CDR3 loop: CASSLTGRNTGELFL. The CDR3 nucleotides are TGTGCCAGCAGCTTGACAGGGAGGAACACCGGGGAGCTGTTTCTT.

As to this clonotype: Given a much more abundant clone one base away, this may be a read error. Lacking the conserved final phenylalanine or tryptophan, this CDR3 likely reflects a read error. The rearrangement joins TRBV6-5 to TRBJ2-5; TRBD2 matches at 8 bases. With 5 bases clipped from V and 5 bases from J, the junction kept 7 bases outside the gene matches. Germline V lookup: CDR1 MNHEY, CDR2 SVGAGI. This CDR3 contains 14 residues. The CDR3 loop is CASSRGGSFETQYI. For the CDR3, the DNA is TGTGCCAGCAGTCGGGGGGGTAGCTTTGAGACCCAGTACATC.

The CDR3 bases are TGCGCCAGCAGCCGCCGATTCGAGGGGGCTGGTGAAAAACTGTTTTTT. It translates to CASSRRFEGAGEKLFF. The chain recombines TRBV5-1 with TRBJ1-4, with 7 bases identical to TRBD1. Looked up from germline, CDR1 is SGHRS and CDR2 is YFSETQ. The CDR3 spans 16 residues. The V and J ends lost 4 bases and 7 bases, in that order; junction bases with no gene match: 13.

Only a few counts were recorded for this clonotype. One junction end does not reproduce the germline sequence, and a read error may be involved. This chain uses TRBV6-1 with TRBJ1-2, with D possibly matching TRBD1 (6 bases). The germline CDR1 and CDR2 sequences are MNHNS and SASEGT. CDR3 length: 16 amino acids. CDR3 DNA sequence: TGTGTCAGCAGTGAATCCGGCGTGGGGGGGGCCTATGGCTACACCTTC. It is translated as CVSSESGVGGAYGYTF.

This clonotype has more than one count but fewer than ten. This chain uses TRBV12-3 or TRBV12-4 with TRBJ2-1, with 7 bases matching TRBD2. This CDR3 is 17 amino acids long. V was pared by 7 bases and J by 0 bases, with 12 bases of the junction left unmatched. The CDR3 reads CASTSPRGGSSYNEQFF. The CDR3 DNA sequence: TGTGCCAGCACCTCCCCCCGGGGCGGGAGCTCCTACAATGAGCAGTTCTTC.

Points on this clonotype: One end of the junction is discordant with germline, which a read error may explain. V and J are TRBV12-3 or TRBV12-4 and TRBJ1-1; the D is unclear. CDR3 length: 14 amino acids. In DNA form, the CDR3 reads TGTGCCAGCAGCCCTTCCGGAGCGAACACTGGAGCTTTCTTT. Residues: CASSPSGANTGAFF.

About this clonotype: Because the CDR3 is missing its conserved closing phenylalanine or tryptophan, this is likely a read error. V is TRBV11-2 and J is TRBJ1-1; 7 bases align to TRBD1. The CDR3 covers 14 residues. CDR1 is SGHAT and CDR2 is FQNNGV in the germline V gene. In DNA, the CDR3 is TGTGCCATCAGCTCTGGACAGGCGAACACTGAAGCTTTCCTT. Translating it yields CAISSGQANTEAFL.

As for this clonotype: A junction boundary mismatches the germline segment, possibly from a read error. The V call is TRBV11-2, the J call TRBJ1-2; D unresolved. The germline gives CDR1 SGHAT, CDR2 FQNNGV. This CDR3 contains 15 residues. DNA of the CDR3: TGTGTCAGCAGCTTAGAGGGCGCCTCCTATGAAAGCCACACCTTC. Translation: CVSSLEGASYESHTF.

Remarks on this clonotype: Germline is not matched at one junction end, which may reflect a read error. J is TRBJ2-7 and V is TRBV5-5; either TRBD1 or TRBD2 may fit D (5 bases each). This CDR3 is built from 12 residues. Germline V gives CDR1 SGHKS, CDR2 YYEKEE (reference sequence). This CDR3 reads CAGSREIGEQHF. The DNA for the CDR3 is TGTGCCGGCAGCAGGGAGATCGGGGAGCAGCACTTC.

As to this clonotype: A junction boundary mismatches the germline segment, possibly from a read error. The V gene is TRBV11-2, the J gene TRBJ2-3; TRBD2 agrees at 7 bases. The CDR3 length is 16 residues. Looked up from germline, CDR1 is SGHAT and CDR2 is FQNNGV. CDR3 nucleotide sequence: TGTGCCAGCAGATTAGTTTCTAGCGGAATCACGGATACGCAGTATTTT. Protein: CASRLVSSGITDTQYF. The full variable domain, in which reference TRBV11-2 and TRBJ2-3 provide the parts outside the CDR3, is EAGVAQSPRYKIIEKRQSVAFWCNPISGHATLYWYQQILGQGPKLLIQFQNNGVVDDSQLPKDRFSAERLKGVDSTLKIQPAKLEDSAVYLCASRLVSSGITDTQYFGPGTRLTVL.

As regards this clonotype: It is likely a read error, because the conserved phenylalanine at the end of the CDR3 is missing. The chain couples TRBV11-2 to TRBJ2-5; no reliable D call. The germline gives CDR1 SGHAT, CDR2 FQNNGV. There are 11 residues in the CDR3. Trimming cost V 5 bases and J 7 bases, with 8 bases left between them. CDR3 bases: TGTGCCAGCAGCGTCCTCTCGACCCAGTACTCC. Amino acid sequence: CASSVLSTQYS.

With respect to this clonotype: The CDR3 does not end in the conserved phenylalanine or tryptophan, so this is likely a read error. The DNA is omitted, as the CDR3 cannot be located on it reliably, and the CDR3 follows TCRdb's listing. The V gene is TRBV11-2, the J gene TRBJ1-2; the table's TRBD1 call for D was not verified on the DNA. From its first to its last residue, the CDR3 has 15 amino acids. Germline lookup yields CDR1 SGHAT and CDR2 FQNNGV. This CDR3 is CASSLGQGSNYGYTL.

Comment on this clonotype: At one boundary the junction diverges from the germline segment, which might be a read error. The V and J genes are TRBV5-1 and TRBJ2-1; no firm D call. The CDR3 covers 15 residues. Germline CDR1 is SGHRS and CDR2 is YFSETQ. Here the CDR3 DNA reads TGCGCCGGCAGCTTGGATGGCCCTACCACATATGAGCAGTTCTTC. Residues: CAGSLDGPTTYEQFF.

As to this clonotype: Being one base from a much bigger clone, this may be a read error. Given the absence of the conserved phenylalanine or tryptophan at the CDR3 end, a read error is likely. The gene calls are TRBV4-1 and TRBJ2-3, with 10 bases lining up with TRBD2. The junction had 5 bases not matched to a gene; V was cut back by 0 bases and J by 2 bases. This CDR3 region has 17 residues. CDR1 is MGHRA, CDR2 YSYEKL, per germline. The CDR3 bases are TGCGCCAGCAGCCAAGAATTAGCGGGAGGCCTCACAGATACGCAGTATTCT. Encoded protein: CASSQELAGGLTDTQYS.

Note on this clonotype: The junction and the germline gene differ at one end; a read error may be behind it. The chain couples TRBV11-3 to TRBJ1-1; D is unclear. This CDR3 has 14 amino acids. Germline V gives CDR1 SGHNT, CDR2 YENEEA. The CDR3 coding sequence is TGTGCCAGCAGCCTCACTCGGGGAGACACTGAAGCTTTATTC. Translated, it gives CASSLTRGDTEALF.

The CDR3 loop is CASSRLETWELFF. The CDR3 nucleotides are TGTGCCAGCAGCCGACTTGAGACCTGGGAGCTGTTTTTT. The chain carries TRBV11-2 and TRBJ2-2; D ambiguous. Germline CDR1 and CDR2: SGHAT and FQNNGV. Between the trimmed V and J ends, which lost 5 bases and 9 bases, there was a span of 13 bases. The CDR3 sequence is 13 residues long.

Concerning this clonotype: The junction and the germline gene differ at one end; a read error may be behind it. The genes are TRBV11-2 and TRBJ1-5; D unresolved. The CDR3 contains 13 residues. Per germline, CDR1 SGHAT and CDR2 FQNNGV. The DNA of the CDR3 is TGTGCTAGCAGCTCTCCGGGGAATCAGCCCCATCATTTT. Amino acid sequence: CASSSPGNQPHHF. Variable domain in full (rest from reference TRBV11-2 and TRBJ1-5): EAGVAQSPRYKIIEKRQSVAFWCNPISGHATLYWYQQILGQGPKLLIQFQNNGVVDDSQLPKDRFSAERLKGVDSTLKIQPAKLEDSAVYLCASSSPGNQPHHFGDGTRLSIL.

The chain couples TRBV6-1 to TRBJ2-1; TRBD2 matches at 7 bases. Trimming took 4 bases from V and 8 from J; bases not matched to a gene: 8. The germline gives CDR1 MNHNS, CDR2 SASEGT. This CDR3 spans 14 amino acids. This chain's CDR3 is CASSGGTKYDEQFF. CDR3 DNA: TGTGCCAGCAGTGGAGGGACTAAGTACGATGAGCAGTTCTTC.

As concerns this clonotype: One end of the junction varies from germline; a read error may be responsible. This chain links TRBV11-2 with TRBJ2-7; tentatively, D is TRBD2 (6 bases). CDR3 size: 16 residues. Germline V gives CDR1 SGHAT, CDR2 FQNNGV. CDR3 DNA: TGTACCAGCAGCCCGGGCTGGGGAGGTCCAGGCTACGAGCAGTACTTC. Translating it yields CTSSPGWGGPGYEQYF.

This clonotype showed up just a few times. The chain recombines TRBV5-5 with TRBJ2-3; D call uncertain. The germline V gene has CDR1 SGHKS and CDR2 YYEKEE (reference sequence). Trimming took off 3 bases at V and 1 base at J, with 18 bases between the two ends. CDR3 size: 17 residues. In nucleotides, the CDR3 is TGTGCCAGCAGCTCTGGTTGGGGTTTTGCCGGCACAGATACGCAGTATTTT. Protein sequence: CASSSGWGFAGTDTQYF.

The DNA for the CDR3 is TGTGCCAGCAATGCCCTCGGAGGGGTATCGGAGACCCAGTACTTC. Protein product: CASNALGGVSETQYF. The chain links TRBV6-5 to TRBJ2-5; possibly TRBD2 for D (6 bases). V dropped 7 bases and J dropped 5 bases, with 20 bases sitting between them. CDR3 length: 15 residues. The germline V gene has CDR1 MNHEY and CDR2 SVGAGI.

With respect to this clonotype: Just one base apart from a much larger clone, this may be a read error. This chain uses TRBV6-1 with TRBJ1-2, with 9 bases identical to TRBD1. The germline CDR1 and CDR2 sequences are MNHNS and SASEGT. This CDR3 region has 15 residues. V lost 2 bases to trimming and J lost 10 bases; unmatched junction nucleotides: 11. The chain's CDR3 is CASSEFRTGVDDYTF. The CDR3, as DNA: TGTGCCAGCAGTGAATTTCGGACAGGGGTCGATGACTACACCTTC.

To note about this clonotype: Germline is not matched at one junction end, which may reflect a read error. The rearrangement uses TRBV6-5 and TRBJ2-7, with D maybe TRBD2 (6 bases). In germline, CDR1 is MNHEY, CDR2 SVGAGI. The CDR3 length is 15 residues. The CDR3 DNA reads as TGTGCAAGCAATTCCAGCGGGTCATCCTCCTACGAGCAGTACTTC. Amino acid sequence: CASNSSGSSSYEQYF.

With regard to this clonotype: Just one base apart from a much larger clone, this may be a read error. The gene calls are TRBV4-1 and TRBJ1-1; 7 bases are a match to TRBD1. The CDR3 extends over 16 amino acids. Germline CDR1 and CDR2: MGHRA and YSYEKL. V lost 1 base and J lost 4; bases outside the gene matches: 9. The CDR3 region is CASSQAPWTGSTEAFF. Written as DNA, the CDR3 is TGCGCCAGCAGCCAAGCCCCCTGGACAGGCAGCACTGAAGCTTTCTTT.

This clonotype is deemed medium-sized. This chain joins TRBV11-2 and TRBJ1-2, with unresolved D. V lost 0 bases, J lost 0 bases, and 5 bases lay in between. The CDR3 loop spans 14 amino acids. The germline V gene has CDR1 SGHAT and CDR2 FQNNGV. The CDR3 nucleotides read TGTGCCAGCAGCTTAGAGCCTACTAACTATGGCTACACCTTC. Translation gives CASSLEPTNYGYTF.

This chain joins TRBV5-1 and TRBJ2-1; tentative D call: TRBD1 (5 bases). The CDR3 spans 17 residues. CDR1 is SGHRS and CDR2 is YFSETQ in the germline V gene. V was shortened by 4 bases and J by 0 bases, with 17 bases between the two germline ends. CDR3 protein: CASSAFDRPSSYNEQFF. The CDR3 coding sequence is TGCGCCAGCAGCGCCTTCGACAGACCCAGCTCCTACAATGAGCAGTTCTTC.

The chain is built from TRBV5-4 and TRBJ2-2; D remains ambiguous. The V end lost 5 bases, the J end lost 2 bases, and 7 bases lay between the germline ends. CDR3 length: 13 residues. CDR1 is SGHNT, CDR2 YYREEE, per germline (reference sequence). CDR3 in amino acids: CASSHSNTGELFF. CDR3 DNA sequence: TGTGCCAGCAGTCATTCTAACACCGGGGAGCTGTTTTTT. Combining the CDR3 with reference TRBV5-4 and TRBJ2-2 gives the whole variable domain ETGVTQSPTHLIKTRGQQVTLRCSSQSGHNTVSWYQQALGQGPQFIFQYYREEENGRGNFPPRFSGLQFPNYSSELNVNALELDDSALYLCASSHSNTGELFFGEGSRLTVL.

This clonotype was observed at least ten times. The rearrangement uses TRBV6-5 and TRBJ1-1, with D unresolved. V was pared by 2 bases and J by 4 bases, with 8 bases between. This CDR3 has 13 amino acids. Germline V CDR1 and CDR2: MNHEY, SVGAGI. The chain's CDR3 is CASSYPSGTEAFF. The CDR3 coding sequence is TGTGCCAGCAGTTACCCCTCGGGCACTGAAGCTTTCTTT.